This T cell receptor beta chain was observed in a study of blood T cell repertoires in COVID-19. As for the study in general: The United States, Italy and Spain were the sources of the acute and convalescent COVID-19 samples. PBMCs, B-cell-depleted T cells, or T cells were the source of the cDNA or gDNA that made up the material.

Germline lookup yields CDR1 KGHSH and CDR2 LQKENI. CDR3 size: 14 residues. Trimming took off 0 bases at V and 0 bases at J, with 4 bases between the two ends. This clone was counted at least ten times. Original processing notes: Scientists estimated how many nucleated cells there were by amplifying reference gene primers. TCRdb's table, derived via immunoSEQ multiplex PCR, lists solely in-frame clones and lacks some. V and J calls and clone size come straight from that table; D and trimming were deduced from the DNA. The sample shows about 240,000 clones, about 80% of them seen only once. The sequenced sample consisted of peripheral blood. This receptor was identified in a man younger than 40 who had recovered from COVID-19. This chain uses TRBV18 with TRBJ2-3, with no clear D. CDR3 in amino acids: CASSPPTSTDTQYF. DNA for the CDR3: TGTGCCAGCTCACCACCTACTAGCACAGATACGCAGTATTTT.